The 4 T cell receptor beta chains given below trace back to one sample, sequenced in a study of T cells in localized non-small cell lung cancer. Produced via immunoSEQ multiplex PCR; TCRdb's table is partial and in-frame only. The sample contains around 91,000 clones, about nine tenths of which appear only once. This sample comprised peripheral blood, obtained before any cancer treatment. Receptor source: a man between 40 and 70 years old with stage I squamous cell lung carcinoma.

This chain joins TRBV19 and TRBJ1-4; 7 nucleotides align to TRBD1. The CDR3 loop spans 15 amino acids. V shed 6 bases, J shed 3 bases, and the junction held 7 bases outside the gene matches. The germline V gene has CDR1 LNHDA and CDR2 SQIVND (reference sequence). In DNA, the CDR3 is TGTGCCAGTAGCCTGGGGGACAGTGCTAATGAAAAACTGTTTTTT. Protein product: CASSLGDSANEKLFF.

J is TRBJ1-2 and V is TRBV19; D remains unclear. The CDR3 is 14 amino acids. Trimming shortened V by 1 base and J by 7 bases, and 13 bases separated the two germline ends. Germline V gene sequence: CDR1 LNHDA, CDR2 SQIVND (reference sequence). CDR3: CASSIGLTMSGYTF. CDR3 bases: TGTGCCAGTAGTATAGGACTCACCATGAGTGGCTACACCTTC.

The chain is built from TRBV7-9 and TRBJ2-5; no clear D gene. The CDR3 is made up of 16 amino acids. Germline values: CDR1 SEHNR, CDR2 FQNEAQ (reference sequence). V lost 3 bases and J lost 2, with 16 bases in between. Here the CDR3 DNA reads TGTGCCAGCAGCTTCGATTCCCCCGGGCAGCAAGAGACCCAGTACTTC. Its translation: CASSFDSPGQQETQYF.

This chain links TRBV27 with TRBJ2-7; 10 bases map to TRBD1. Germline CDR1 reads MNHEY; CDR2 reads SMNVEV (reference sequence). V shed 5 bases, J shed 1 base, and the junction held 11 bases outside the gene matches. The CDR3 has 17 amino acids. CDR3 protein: CASSPLDRGRGSYEQYF. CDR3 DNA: TGTGCCAGCAGTCCTCTAGACAGGGGGCGTGGGTCCTACGAGCAGTACTTC.